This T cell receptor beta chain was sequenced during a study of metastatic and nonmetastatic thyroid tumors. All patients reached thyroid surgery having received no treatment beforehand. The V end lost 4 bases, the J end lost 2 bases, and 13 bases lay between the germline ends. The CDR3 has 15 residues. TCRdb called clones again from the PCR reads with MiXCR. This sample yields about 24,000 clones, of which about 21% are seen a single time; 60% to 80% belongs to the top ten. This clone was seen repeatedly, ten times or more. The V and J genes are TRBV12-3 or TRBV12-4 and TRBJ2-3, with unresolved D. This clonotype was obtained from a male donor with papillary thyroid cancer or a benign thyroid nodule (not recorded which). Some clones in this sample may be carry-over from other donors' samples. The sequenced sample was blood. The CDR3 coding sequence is TGTGCCAGCAGTTCCCGCCGGTCCTACACAGATACGCAGTATTTT. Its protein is CASSSRRSYTDTQYF.